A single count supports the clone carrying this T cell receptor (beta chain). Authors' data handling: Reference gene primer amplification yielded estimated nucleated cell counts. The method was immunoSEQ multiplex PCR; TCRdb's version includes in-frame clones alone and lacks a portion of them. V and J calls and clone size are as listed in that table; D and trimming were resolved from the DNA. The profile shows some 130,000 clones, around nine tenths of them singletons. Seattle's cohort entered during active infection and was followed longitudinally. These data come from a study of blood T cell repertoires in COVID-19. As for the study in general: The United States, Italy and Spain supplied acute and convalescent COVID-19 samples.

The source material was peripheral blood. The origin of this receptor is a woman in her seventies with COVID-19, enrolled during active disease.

The CDR3 DNA reads TGCGCCAGCAGAGGACAGGGCTTGCTGGTAGATACGCAGTATTTT. Encoded protein: CASRGQGLLVDTQYF. The chain joins TRBV5-1 to TRBJ2-3; 8 nucleotides agree with TRBD1. This CDR3 has 15 amino acids. The germline V gene has CDR1 SGHRS and CDR2 YFSETQ. V was clipped by 5 bases and J by 5 bases; unmatched bases: 10.